The 2 T cell receptor beta chains below come from one sample, sequenced in a study of metastatic and nonmetastatic thyroid tumors. MiXCR re-clonotyped the PCR reads for TCRdb. The sample shows roughly 59,000 clones, roughly 17% of them seen only once. Ahead of thyroid surgery, no patient had received treatment of any kind. The sequencing sample was made of blood. The receptor set was obtained from a male donor with papillary thyroid cancer or a benign thyroid nodule (not recorded which). Some clones in this sample may be carry-over from other donors' samples.

This clone was counted at least ten times. The rearrangement uses TRBV19 and TRBJ1-2; possibly TRBD1 for D (5 bases). Trimming removed 2 bases at V and 3 bases at J, with 19 bases between. Germline-derived CDR1 and CDR2 are LNHDA and SQIVND (reference sequence). The CDR3 loop spans 17 amino acids. The CDR3 DNA reads as TGTGCCAGTAGTATAAGTGTATGGTGGGGCGGCGACTATGGCTACACCTTC. It translates to CASSISVWWGGDYGYTF.

This clone was detected ten times or more. A much larger clone sits a single nucleotide away, making a read error possible. The rearrangement links TRBV6-1 to TRBJ1-2, with a possible D match to TRBD1 (5 bases). The V end was cut by 7 bases, the J end by 1 base, with 13 bases between. This CDR3 region has 14 residues. Germline lookup yields CDR1 MNHNS and CDR2 SASEGT. In DNA form, the CDR3 reads TGTGCCAGCATCCCCGTGGGGGGTAACTATGGCTACACCTTC. This sequence encodes CASIPVGGNYGYTF.